This T cell receptor beta chain was identified in a study of blood T cells in healthy people across ages. Study-level points and caveats: More naive CD4+ cells and higher diversity were found in long-lived than in aged donors. Lack of knowledge of donor CMV status possibly confounded expanded clonotype changes.

Next came a second PCR, run for 7 to 11 cycles, which used a sample-barcoded 5' primer along with a J-beta primer mix. TCRdb re-called the 5' RACE reads with MiXCR, one entry per CDR3 protein. This sample yields around 800,000 distinct CDR3 sequences, of which 20% to 30% are seen a single time; less than 3.5% belongs to the top ten. As to this clonotype: Its antigen remains unknown.

The ends were cut back, 8 bases at V and 5 bases at J, with 24 bases in the middle. This CDR3 is built from 16 residues. Germline-derived CDR1 and CDR2 are KGHSH and LQKENI. Another study also made use of these data, one on T cells of mothers and their children. That source reports: The effect of thymic selection on TCR recombination output is similar between related and unrelated pairs.

This chain uses TRBV18 with TRBJ1-2; a weak D match, TRBD1 (6 bases). Input material: blood. This clonotype was sampled from a boy younger than 18 in good health. The CDR3 bases are TGTGCCAGCACCGGACAGATACCCCACCCAGGGTATGGCTACACCTTC. Translating gives CASTGQIPHPGYGYTF.